The rows below give T cell receptor beta chains drawn from one sample of a study of T cell responses to AZD1222 COVID-19 vaccine. Some clones are missing from TCRdb's copy, which holds only in-frame ones; the method was immunoSEQ multiplex PCR. The sample consists of about 120,000 clones, around 89% of them appearing once. Sequences were derived from peripheral blood, sampled 28 days after the second AZD1222 dose. The receptors come from an adult who received the AZD1222 COVID-19 vaccine. CDR3s include the opening cysteine and the closing phenylalanine or tryptophan. Fields, in order: V gene, clone size, J gene, D gene, CDR3 DNA, CDR3 protein. The D gene is left open where the match is weak. Not every row has a clone size; where given, it reads once, few, many or a size class.

V: TRBV5-5
size: once
J: TRBJ2-7
D: .
DNA: TGTGCCAGCAGCTTTGTGGGGTCCCGAGGGACCTACGAGCAGTACTTC
CDR3: CASSFVGSRGTYEQYF

V: TRBV13
size: .
J: TRBJ1-4
D: .
DNA: TGTGCCAGCAGTACAGGGTGGGATGAAAAACTGTTTTTT
CDR3: CASSTGWDEKLFF

V: TRBV4-1
size: .
J: TRBJ2-2
D: TRBD2
DNA: TGCGCCAGCAGCCAAGGGGGACTAGCGGGGCCCGACACCGGGGAGCTGTTTTTT
CDR3: CASSQGGLAGPDTGELFF

V: TRBV11-3
size: .
J: TRBJ1-4
D: TRBD1
DNA: TGTGCCAGCAGCTTGACAGGGGGCGGGGAAAAACTGTTTTTT
CDR3: CASSLTGGGEKLFF

V: TRBV19
size: .
J: TRBJ1-2
D: .
DNA: TGTGCCAGTCCCCCCGGGGGAAGCTATGGCTACACCTTC
CDR3: CASPPGGSYGYTF

V: TRBV19
size: .
J: TRBJ1-5
D: .
DNA: TGTGCCAGTAGTATTTGGCCAGATAGCAATCAGCCCCAGCATTTT
CDR3: CASSIWPDSNQPQHF

V: TRBV7-3
size: .
J: TRBJ2-1
D: TRBD2
DNA: TGTGCCAGCAGCTTAGGGACTAGCGGCTCTAATCAGCAGTTCTTC
CDR3: CASSLGTSGSNQQFF

V: TRBV5-1
size: .
J: TRBJ1-1
D: TRBD1
DNA: TGCGCCAGTTCTAGGGACAGAATAAACACTGAAGCTTTCTTT
CDR3: CASSRDRINTEAFF

V: TRBV27
size: .
J: TRBJ2-3
D: .
DNA: TGTGCCAGCAGTTTACGGGCCGCCACAGATACGCAGTATTTT
CDR3: CASSLRAATDTQYF

V: TRBV6-2/TRBV6-3
size: .
J: TRBJ2-7
D: TRBD1
DNA: TGTGCCAGCAGTTACTTCCACAGGGGACGCTCCTACGAGCAGTACTTC
CDR3: CASSYFHRGRSYEQYF

V: TRBV7-7
size: .
J: TRBJ2-1
D: .
DNA: TGTGCTAGCAGCCAAACAGTGGGCTCCTACAATGAGCAGTTCTTC
CDR3: CASSQTVGSYNEQFF